A selection of T cell receptor beta chains follows, all from one sample in a study of naive CD8 T cells in extremely preterm neonates. Sequencing was performed with immunoSEQ multiplex PCR; in TCRdb, only in-frame clones are kept and a portion is missing. The data hold some 7,000 clones, with just under 98% observed a single time. The material sequenced was naive CD8+ T cells from blood. These receptors were collected from a human donor in good health. CDR3s include the opening cysteine and the closing phenylalanine or tryptophan. A D gene is named only where the DNA matches it firmly. The size of a clone is reported for some rows only, either as once, few or many, or as a class for expanded clones.

J gene	CDR3 length	V gene	clone size	D gene	CDR3 DNA	CDR3 protein
TRBJ2-7	16	TRBV9	-	-	TGTGCCAGCAGCCACGCCCGGGACGGGAGCTCCTACGAGCAGTACTTC	CASSHARDGSSYEQYF
TRBJ2-7	16	TRBV2	once	TRBD2	TGTGCCAGCAGTGGCCGTCAGCGGGAGGTTTCGTACGAGCAGTACTTC	CASSGRQREVSYEQYF
TRBJ2-7	16	TRBV4-1	-	TRBD2	TGCGCCAGCAGCCAAGAGCGGAATAGCGGGAGGGGCGAGCAGTACTTC	CASSQERNSGRGEQYF
TRBJ2-3	15	TRBV7-9	-	TRBD2	TGTGCCAGCAGCCCCCTAGCGGGAGGCACAGATACGCAGTATTTT	CASSPLAGGTDTQYF
TRBJ1-1	14	TRBV2	-	TRBD1	TGTGCCAGCATAGACAGGGCTCCGAACACTGAAGCTTTCTTT	CASIDRAPNTEAFF
TRBJ1-2	14	TRBV5-8	-	-	TGTGCCAGCACCTTTGGACAGACTAACTATGGCTACACCTTC	CASTFGQTNYGYTF
TRBJ1-1	14	TRBV5-4	-	TRBD1	TGTGCCAGCAGCCCCCCGGACAGGGGCACTGAAGCTTTCTTT	CASSPPDRGTEAFF
TRBJ2-7	12	TRBV5-4	-	-	TGTGCCAGCAGAACTAATAACTACGAGCAGTACTTC	CASRTNNYEQYF
TRBJ1-2	15	TRBV2	-	TRBD1	TGTGCCAGCAGGGCTGGACAGGGGTCTAACTATGGCTACACCTTC	CASRAGQGSNYGYTF
TRBJ1-2	13	TRBV5-4	-	-	TGTGCCAGCAGCTTCATAGACACCAATGGCTACACCTTC	CASSFIDTNGYTF
TRBJ1-2	15	TRBV6-5	-	TRBD1	TGTGCCAGCAGTCAATCACAGGGGCGTAACTATGGCTACACCTTC	CASSQSQGRNYGYTF
TRBJ1-1	14	TRBV4-1	-	-	TGCGCCAGCAGCCAATGGGAGGTGAACACTGAAGCTTTCTTT	CASSQWEVNTEAFF
TRBJ2-7	15	TRBV7-9	-	TRBD2	TGTGCCAGCAGCAGCCCGCGGGGGGAGACCTACGAGCAGTACTTC	CASSSPRGETYEQYF
TRBJ1-1	13	TRBV29-1	-	-	TGCAGCGTCCTCGACCTAAGGAGCGCTGAAGCTTTCTTT	CSVLDLRSAEAFF
TRBJ2-1	13	TRBV6-5	-	TRBD1	TGTGCCAGCAGTTACGGTTCCGGGACAGACTTCTTCTTC	CASSYGSGTDFFF
TRBJ1-2	14	TRBV6-5	once	TRBD1	TGTGCCAGCAGTTACTCGGGCAGGGGGCATGGCTACACCTTC	CASSYSGRGHGYTF
TRBJ2-2	17	TRBV4-1	once	-	TGCGCCAGCAGCCGGAATTCCCGAGGGGGGAACACCGGGGAGCTGTTTTTT	CASSRNSRGGNTGELFF
TRBJ2-3	14	TRBV11-2	-	TRBD2	TGTGCCAGCAGCTTAAGGCTAGCGGGCGAGGCGCAGTATTTT	CASSLRLAGEAQYF
TRBJ2-7	13	TRBV2	-	-	TGTGCCAGCAGTGATCACTTCTCCTACGAGCAGTACTTC	CASSDHFSYEQYF
TRBJ1-5	16	TRBV19	-	TRBD1	TGTGCCAGCTCCGTCACAGGGGAGAGGGGCAATCAGCCCCAGCATTTT	CASSVTGERGNQPQHF
TRBJ2-1	16	TRBV27	-	TRBD2	TGTGCCAGCAGTTTATTTGGGACTAGCCCTTACAATGAGCAGTTCTTC	CASSLFGTSPYNEQFF
TRBJ2-3	15	TRBV6-1	-	-	TGTGCCAGCAGTGAAAAAGTCCTGGCCAGCGGTACGCAGTATTTT	CASSEKVLASGTQYF
TRBJ2-1	16	TRBV7-9	-	TRBD2	TGTGCCAGCAGCCCGGGGACTAGCGGGATGAACAATGAGCAGTTCTTC	CASSPGTSGMNNEQFF
TRBJ2-5	18	TRBV4-1	-	-	TGCGCCAGCAGCCAAGATTCCTCACAGGTCCCTTATCAAGATACCCAGTACTTC	CASSQDSSQVPYQDTQYF
TRBJ1-2	13	TRBV28	-	TRBD1	TGTGCCATCGGAACAGGGGTTGGTCTCGGCTACACCTTC	CAIGTGVGLGYTF
TRBJ2-1	13	TRBV5-4	-	TRBD2	TGTGCCGCTAGCGGGAGCTCCTACAATGAGCAGTTCTTC	CAASGSSYNEQFF
TRBJ1-2	13	TRBV30	-	-	TGTGCCTGGAGTGGGCAGGGTACGGATGGCTACACCTTC	CAWSGQGTDGYTF
TRBJ1-1	11	TRBV7-9	-	-	TGTGCCAGCAGCGACTTAACTGAAGCTTTCTTT	CASSDLTEAFF
TRBJ1-1	14	TRBV11-2	-	TRBD1	TGTGCCAGCAGCTTAGTCAGGACAGGGGGTGAAGCTTTCTTT	CASSLVRTGGEAFF
TRBJ2-1	14	TRBV27	-	-	TGTGCCAGCAGTGCCCGGACAGTTTACAATGAGCAGTTCTTC	CASSARTVYNEQFF
TRBJ2-7	17	TRBV4-1	-	TRBD2	TGCGCCAGCAGCCAAGATCGGACTAGCCTTTATGCCTACGAGCAGTACTTC	CASSQDRTSLYAYEQYF
TRBJ1-1	14	TRBV6-5	-	-	TGTGCCAGCAGCCTGGGCAGGGCTCTGACTGAAGCTTTCTTT	CASSLGRALTEAFF